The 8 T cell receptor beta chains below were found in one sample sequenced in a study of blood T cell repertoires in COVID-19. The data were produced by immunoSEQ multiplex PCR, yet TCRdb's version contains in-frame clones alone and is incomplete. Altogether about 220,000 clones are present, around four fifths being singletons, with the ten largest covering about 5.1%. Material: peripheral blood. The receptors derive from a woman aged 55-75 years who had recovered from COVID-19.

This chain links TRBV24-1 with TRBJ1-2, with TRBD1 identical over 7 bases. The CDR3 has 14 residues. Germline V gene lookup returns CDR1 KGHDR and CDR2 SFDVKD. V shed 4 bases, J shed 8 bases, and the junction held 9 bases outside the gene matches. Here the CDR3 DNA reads TGTGCCACCAGTGACGCCGGGACAGCTAGAGGCTACACCTTC. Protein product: CATSDAGTARGYTF.

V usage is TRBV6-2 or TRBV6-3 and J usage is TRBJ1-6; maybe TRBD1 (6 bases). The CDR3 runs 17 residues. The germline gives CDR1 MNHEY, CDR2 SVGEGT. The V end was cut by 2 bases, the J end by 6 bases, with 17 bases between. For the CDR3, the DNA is TGTGCCAGCAGTTACCCGCGGCGGCAGGGGCGTAATTCACCCCTCCACTTT. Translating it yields CASSYPRRQGRNSPLHF.

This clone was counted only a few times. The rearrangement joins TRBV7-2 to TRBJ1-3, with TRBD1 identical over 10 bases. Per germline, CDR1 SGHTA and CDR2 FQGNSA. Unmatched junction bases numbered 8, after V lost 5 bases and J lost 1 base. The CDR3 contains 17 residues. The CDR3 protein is CASSPRQGALSGNTIYF. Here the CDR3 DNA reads TGTGCCAGCAGCCCGAGACAGGGGGCGCTTTCTGGAAACACCATATATTTT. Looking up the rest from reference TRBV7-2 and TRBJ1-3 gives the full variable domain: GAGVSQSPSNKVTEKGKDVELRCDPISGHTALYWYRQSLGQGLEFLIYFQGNSAPDKSGLPSDRFSAERTGGSVSTLTIQRTQQEDSAVYLCASSPRQGALSGNTIYFGEGSWLTVV.

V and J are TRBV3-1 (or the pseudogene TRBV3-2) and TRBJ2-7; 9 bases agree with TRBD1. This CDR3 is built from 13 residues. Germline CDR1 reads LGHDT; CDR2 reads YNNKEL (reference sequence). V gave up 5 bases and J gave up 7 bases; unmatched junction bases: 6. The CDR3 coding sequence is TGTGCCAGCAGCTGGACAGGGGAAGGAGAGCAGTACTTC. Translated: CASSWTGEGEQYF.

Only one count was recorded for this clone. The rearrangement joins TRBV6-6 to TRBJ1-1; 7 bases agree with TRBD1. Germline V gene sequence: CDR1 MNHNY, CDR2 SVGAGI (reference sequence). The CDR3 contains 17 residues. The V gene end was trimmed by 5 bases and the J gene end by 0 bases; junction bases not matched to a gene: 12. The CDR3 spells CASSLVGTVGMNTEAFF. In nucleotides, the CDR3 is TGTGCCAGCAGTCTTGTCGGGACAGTGGGCATGAACACTGAAGCTTTCTTT.

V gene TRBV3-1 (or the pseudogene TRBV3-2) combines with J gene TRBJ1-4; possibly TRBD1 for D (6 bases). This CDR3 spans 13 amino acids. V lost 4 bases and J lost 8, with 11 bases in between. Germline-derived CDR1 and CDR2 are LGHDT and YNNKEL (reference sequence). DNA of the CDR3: TGTGCCAGCAGCCGGAGGACAGAAGAAAAACTGTTTTTT. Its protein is CASSRRTEEKLFF.

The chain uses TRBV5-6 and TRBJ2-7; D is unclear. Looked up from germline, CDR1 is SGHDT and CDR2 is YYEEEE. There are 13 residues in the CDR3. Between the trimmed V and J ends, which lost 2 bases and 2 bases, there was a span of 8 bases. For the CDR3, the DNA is TGTGCCAGCAGCTTTCCGGGTACCTACGAGCAGTACTTC. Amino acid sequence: CASSFPGTYEQYF.

CDR3 residues: CASSSAGGLGNEQFF. CDR3 coding DNA: TGTGCCAGCAGCTCCGCGGGGGGGCTGGGCAATGAGCAGTTCTTC. The chain recombines TRBV7-3 with TRBJ2-1, with TRBD2 matching 9 bases. The ends lost 4 bases at V and 6 bases at J; junction bases unmatched: 7. The CDR3 sequence is 15 residues long. Germline V gene data show CDR1 as SGHTA and CDR2 as FQGTGA. The entire variable domain, with the rest obtained from reference TRBV7-3 and TRBJ2-1, is as follows: GAGVSQTPSNKVTEKGKYVELRCDPISGHTALYWYRQSLGQGPEFLIYFQGTGAADDSGLPNDRFFAVRPEGSVSTLKIQRTERGDSAVYLCASSSAGGLGNEQFFGPGTRLTVL.